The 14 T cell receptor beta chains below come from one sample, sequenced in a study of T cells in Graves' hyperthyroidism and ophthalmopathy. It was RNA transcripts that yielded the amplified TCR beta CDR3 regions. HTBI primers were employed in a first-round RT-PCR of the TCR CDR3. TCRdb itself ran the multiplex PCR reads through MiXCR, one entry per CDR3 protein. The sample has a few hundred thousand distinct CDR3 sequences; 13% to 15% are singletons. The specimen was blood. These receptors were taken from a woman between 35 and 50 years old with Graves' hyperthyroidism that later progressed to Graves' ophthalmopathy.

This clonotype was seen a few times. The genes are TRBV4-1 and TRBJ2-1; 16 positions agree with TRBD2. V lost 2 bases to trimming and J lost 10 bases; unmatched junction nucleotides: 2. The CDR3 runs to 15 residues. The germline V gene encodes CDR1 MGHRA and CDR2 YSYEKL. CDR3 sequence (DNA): TGCGCCAGCAGCCAAACGGGACTAGCGGGAGGGGAGCAGTTCTTC. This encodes CASSQTGLAGGEQFF.

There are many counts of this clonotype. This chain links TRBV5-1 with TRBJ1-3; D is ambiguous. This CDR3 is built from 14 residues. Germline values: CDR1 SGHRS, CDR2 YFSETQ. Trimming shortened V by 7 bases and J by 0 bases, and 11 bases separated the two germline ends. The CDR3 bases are TGCGCCAGCCAAACCGACGGCTCTGGAAACACCATATATTTT. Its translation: CASQTDGSGNTIYF.

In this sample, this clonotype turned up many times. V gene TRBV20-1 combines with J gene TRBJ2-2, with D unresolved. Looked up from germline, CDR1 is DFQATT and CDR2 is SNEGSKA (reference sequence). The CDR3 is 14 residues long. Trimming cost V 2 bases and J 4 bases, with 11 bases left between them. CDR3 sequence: CSARLGWGTGELFF. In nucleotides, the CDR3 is TGCAGTGCTAGACTGGGCTGGGGCACCGGGGAGCTGTTTTTT.

As DNA, the CDR3 is TGTGCCAGTAGTATCAAGGGGGGGGAGCCCCAGCATTTT. It translates to CASSIKGGEPQHF. The chain is built from TRBV19 and TRBJ1-5; a weak D match, TRBD1 (6 bases). The V and J ends lost 3 bases and 8 bases respectively, with 11 bases between them. CDR1 and CDR2 from the germline V gene are LNHDA and SQIVND (reference sequence). This CDR3 region has 13 residues.

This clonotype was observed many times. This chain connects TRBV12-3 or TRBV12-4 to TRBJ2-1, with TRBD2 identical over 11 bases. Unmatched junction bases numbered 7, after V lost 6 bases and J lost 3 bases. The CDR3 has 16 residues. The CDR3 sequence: CASSVTGLADYNEQFF. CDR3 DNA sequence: TGTGCCAGCAGCGTAACGGGACTAGCGGACTACAATGAGCAGTTCTTC.

CDR3 sequence: CASRSDFRDRGATGELFF. CDR3 DNA sequence: TGTGCCAGCAGATCGGATTTCCGGGACAGGGGGGCCACCGGGGAGCTGTTTTTT. This sequence joins TRBV28 and TRBJ2-2, with 11 bases that match TRBD1. Germline CDR1 and CDR2: MDHEN and SYDVKM. The CDR3 spans 18 residues. J was trimmed by 4 bases and V by 6 bases; bases with no gene match: 13.

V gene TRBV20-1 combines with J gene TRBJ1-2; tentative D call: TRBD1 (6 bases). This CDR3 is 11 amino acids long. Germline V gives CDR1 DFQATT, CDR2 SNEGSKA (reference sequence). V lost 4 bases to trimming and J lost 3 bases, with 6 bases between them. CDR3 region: CSATGDYGYTF. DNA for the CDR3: TGCAGTGCTACAGGGGACTATGGCTACACCTTC.

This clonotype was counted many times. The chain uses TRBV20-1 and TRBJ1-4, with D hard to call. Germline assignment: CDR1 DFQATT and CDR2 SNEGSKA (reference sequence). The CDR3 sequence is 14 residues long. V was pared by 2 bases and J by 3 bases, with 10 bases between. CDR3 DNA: TGCAGTGCTAGATCTCATGCATCTAATGAAAAACTGTTTTTT. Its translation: CSARSHASNEKLFF.

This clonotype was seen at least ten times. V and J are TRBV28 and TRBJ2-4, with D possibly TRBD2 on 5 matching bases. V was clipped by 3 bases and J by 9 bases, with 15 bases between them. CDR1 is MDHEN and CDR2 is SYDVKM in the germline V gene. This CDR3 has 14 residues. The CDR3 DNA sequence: TGTGCCAGCAGTTTGTATTCCGAGCGGAGCATTCAGTACTTC. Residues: CASSLYSERSIQYF. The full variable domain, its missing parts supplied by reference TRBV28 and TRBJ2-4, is DVKVTQSSRYLVKRTGEKVFLECVQDMDHENMFWYRQDPGLGLRLIYFSYDVKMKEKGDIPEGYSVSREKKERFSLILESASTNQTSMYLCASSLYSERSIQYFGAGTRLSVL.

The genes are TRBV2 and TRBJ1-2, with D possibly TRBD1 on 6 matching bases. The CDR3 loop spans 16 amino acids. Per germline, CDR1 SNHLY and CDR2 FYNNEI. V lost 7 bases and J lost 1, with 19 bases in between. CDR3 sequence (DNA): TGTGCCAGCATGGTATTCGAGGACAGCGATAACTATGGCTACACCTTC. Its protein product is CASMVFEDSDNYGYTF.

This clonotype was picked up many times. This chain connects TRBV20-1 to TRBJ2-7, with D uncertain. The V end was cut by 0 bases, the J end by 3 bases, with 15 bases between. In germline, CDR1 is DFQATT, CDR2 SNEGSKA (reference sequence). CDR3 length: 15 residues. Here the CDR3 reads CSARDLAGPNYEQYF. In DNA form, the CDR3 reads TGCAGTGCTAGAGATTTGGCAGGACCGAACTACGAGCAGTACTTC.

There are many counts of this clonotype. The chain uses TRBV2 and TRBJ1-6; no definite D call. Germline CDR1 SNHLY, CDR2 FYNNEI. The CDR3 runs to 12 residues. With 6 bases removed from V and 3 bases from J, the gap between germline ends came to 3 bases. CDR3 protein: CASRDYNSPLHF. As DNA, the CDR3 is TGTGCCAGCAGGGACTATAATTCACCCCTCCACTTT.

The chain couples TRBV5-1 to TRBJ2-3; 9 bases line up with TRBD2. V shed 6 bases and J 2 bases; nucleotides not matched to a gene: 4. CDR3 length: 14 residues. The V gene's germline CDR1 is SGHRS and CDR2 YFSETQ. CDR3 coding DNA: TGCGCCAGCATGAGCGGGAGGTTCACAGATACGCAGTATTTT. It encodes CASMSGRFTDTQYF.

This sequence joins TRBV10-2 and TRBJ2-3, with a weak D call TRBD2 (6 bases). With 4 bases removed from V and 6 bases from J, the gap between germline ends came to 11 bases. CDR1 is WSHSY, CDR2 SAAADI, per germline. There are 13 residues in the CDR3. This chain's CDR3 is CASSGFRGDTQYF. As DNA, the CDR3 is TGCGCCAGCAGTGGCTTTCGGGGGGATACGCAGTATTTT.